These T cell receptor beta chains were read from a single sample in a study of OX40 agonist ivuxolimab in advanced cancers. Generated by immunoSEQ multiplex PCR, the TCRdb table keeps only in-frame clones and is missing some. The table shows roughly 140,000 clones, with roughly 92% occurring only once. Sequences were derived from CD4+ or CD8+ T cells sorted from blood, sampled in a trial of the OX40 agonist ivuxolimab. These receptors originate from an adult with an advanced solid tumor such as melanoma, head and neck, liver or kidney cancer. The CDR3 runs from the conserved cysteine through the conserved F or W. Fields, in order: J gene, V gene, D gene, clone size, CDR3 protein, CDR3 DNA. D genes are given only for firm matches. Part of the rows lack a size; the others show once, few, many or a class for expanded clones.

>TRBJ2-2|TRBV7-9|TRBD1|-
CASSPGTGAAGELFF
TGTGCCAGCAGCCCCGGGACAGGGGCGGCCGGGGAGCTGTTTTTT
>TRBJ1-5|TRBV9|-|-
CASSKANQPQHF
TGTGCCAGCAGCAAGGCGAATCAGCCCCAGCATTTT
>TRBJ1-5|TRBV7-6|-|once
CASSSEAGGIGQPQHF
TGTGCCAGCAGCTCGGAGGCCGGGGGGATCGGTCAGCCCCAGCATTTT
>TRBJ2-7|TRBV19|TRBD2|-
CASSIRGGFRDPTTSGTYEQYF
TGTGCCAGTAGTATCAGGGGCGGGTTCAGGGACCCTACGACTAGCGGTACCTACGAGCAGTACTTC
>TRBJ1-3|TRBV28|TRBD1|-
CASSSQGGLGNTIYF
TGTGCCAGCAGTTCCCAGGGGGGTTTGGGAAACACCATATATTTT
>TRBJ2-1|TRBV6-5|TRBD1|-
CASSFSTGGRYNEQFF
TGTGCCAGCAGTTTCTCAACAGGGGGGAGGTACAATGAGCAGTTCTTC
>TRBJ2-3|TRBV6-4|-|-
CASRYRGDADTQYF
TGTGCCAGCAGATATAGGGGGGATGCAGATACGCAGTATTTT
>TRBJ1-2|TRBV29-1|-|-
CSVSGTNYGYTF
TGCAGCGTATCCGGGACCAACTATGGCTACACCTTC
>TRBJ1-2|TRBV7-2|-|-
CASSPRTAVNGGYTF
TGTGCCAGCAGCCCACGGACAGCGGTAAATGGTGGCTACACCTTC
>TRBJ2-7|TRBV2|-|-
CATKGGVSYEQYF
TGTGCCACCAAGGGGGGCGTCTCCTACGAGCAGTACTTC
>TRBJ2-7|TRBV18|-|-
CASSPMVGSVLHEQYF
TGTGCCAGCTCACCGATGGTCGGGTCCGTACTTCACGAGCAGTACTTC
>TRBJ1-5|TRBV7-9|TRBD1|-
CASSLGTGGGGNQPQHF
TGTGCCAGCAGCTTAGGGACAGGGGGCGGTGGCAATCAGCCCCAGCATTTT
>TRBJ1-2|TRBV14|TRBD1|-
CASSQVGTGGQGYTF
TGTGCCAGCAGCCAAGTCGGGACAGGGGGCCAGGGCTACACCTTC
>TRBJ2-7|TRBV7-9|-|few
CASSPDSVLIGRQYF
TGTGCCAGCAGCCCTGACAGTGTTCTAATTGGACGGCAGTACTTC
>TRBJ2-5|TRBV27|-|-
CASSLRFHLQETQYF
TGTGCCAGCAGTTTAAGATTTCACCTACAAGAGACCCAGTACTTC
>TRBJ2-2|TRBV27|TRBD1|-
CASSFDRGLTGELFF
TGTGCCAGCAGTTTTGACAGGGGGTTGACCGGGGAGCTGTTTTTT
>TRBJ2-3|TRBV27|TRBD1|-
CASSFEGQSTDTQYF
TGTGCCAGCAGTTTTGAGGGACAGTCCACAGATACGCAGTATTTT
>TRBJ1-3|TRBV4-3|-|-
CASSQEAGRNTIYF
TGCGCCAGCAGCCAAGAGGCAGGGCGAAACACCATATATTTT
>TRBJ2-1|TRBV18|-|-
CASSRLQAGPGLNEQFF
TGTGCCAGCTCAAGACTCCAAGCGGGCCCCGGCTTGAATGAGCAGTTCTTC
>TRBJ1-2|TRBV6-1|-|-
CASSDGGRVYGYTF
TGTGCCAGCAGTGATGGGGGGCGCGTATATGGCTACACCTTC
>TRBJ1-2|TRBV28|-|-
CASSSENYGYTF
TGTGCCAGCAGCTCAGAAAACTATGGCTACACCTTC
>TRBJ2-1|TRBV11-2|TRBD1|-
CASRDRGYDEQFF
TGTGCCAGCAGGGACAGGGGATATGATGAGCAGTTCTTC
>TRBJ1-3|TRBV6-1|-|-
CASSEGGGSIYF
TGTGCCAGCAGTGAAGGAGGGGGTTCCATATATTTT